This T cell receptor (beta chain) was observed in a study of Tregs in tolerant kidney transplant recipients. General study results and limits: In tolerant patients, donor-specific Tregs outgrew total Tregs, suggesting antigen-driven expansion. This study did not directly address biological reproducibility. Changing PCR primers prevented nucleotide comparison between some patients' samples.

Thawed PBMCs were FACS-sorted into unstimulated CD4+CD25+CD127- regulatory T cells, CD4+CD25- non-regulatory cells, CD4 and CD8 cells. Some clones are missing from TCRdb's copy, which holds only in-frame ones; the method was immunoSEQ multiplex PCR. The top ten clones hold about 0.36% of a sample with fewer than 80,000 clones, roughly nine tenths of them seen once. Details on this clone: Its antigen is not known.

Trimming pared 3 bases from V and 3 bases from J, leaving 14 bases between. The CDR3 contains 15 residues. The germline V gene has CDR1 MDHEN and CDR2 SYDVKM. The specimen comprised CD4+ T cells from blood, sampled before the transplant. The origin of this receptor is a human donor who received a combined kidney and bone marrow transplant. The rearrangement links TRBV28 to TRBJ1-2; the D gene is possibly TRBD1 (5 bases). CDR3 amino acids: CASSFPQGTDYGYTF. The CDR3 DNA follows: TGTGCCAGCAGTTTCCCCCAGGGAACGGACTATGGCTACACCTTC.